This T cell receptor beta chain originates from a study of cytomegalovirus exposure and HLA in healthy donors listed by TCRdb under 2017. In terms of the full investigation: In an earlier analysis of fewer than 750 of the donors, 250 to 350 Gb of sequence data and 117 million unique TCR beta sequences from about 179 million T cells were reported. Roughly 310 gigabases of sequencing data and 80 million or so unique TCR sequences were included in an early release covering around 600 HLA-typed donors. Of the approximately 370 genotyped donors, 81% were placed in the genetic ancestry cluster associated with self-reported Caucasian donors. The study was designed to test whether signatures of past pathogen exposure could be identified by cataloging public T cell receptors. The study profiled the T cell repertoires of 550 to 700 subjects by immunosequencing and related them to cytomegalovirus serostatus. In addition to the first cohort of 666 subjects, a separate validation cohort of approximately 120 different subjects was used. The study combined high-throughput TCR immunosequencing, statistical association of individual TCRs with disease status, and machine learning to predict cytomegalovirus infection status. In a later analysis, previously published TCR beta repertoires from about 670 donors were re-analyzed and high-resolution HLA genotyping was added so that TCR occurrence patterns could be studied. Rather than using new phenotypic data, the later analysis identified candidate immune exposures from TCR beta sequences and from how often those sequences occurred across donors. To decide whether each TCR beta V gene segment behaved as functional or pseudogenic, an earlier analysis of nearly 600 of the donors relied on high-throughput TCR beta sequencing. Donor age, sex, ethnicity and CMV serostatus were compiled alongside the repertoire data. A later genetic analysis took genome-wide SNP genotypes for 398 of the 666 donors and used that subset as a discovery cohort. All discovery cohort repertoires had been generated using a single sequencing platform. Both class I and class II loci were covered by HLA typing, at four-digit resolution. The number of donors typed differed by locus, with 629-630 for A, B, C, DRB1 and DQB1, about 500 for DQA1, under 610 for DPA1, and approximately 470 for DPB1. Several DR-DQ haplotypes were treated as single units for association and clustering because of strong linkage in the cohort. Among around 400 genotyped donors of the cohort, an average of about 240,000 unique TCR beta nucleotide sequences were sequenced per donor, approximately 20% of them non-productive.

The cohort consisted of 650 to 850 healthy bone marrow donors. Cohort members were all nominally healthy when sampled, although unrecorded immune exposures were likely present. The donor was CMV seronegative and was included in the group of about 400 seronegative cohort members. Every donor gave a peripheral blood sample, and the peripheral blood mononuclear cells from that sample were used for TCR beta sequencing. Genomic DNA extraction from the blood cell samples was performed with the Qiagen DNeasy Blood Extraction Kit. Library preparation was by the immunoSEQ multiplex PCR assay. A mixture of 60 forward primers for TCR Vbeta segments and 13 reverse primers for TCR Jbeta segments was used in the multiplex PCR. A multiplex PCR assay on genomic DNA amplified the CDR3 region of rearranged TCR beta genes. On the Illumina HiSeq System, the amplified TCR beta libraries were sequenced as 87-base-pair reads. Processing in the source paper ran as follows. A later analysis counted about 80 million unique TCR beta chains across the 500 to 850 repertoires, and around 9.9 million of these chains were shared by at least two donors. To remove PCR and sequencing errors, raw reads were error-corrected and collapsed into unique sequences using a nearest-neighbor algorithm that merged closely related sequences. Alignment of CDR3 sequences to IMGT reference sequences was used to assign V, D and J gene segments. For a sequence to be retained, a match of at least six nucleotides to both a V gene segment and a J gene segment was required. Rearrangements were called productive when the CDR3 lacked stop codons and stayed in frame with V and J; all others were non-productive. Following IMGT convention, CDR3 was defined as the stretch from the second conserved V-encoded cysteine to the conserved J-encoded phenylalanine. Sequences without an unambiguous match to a single V gene segment were excluded from the earlier analysis of 587 of the donors. An earlier analysis of several hundred of the donors called V segments functional above 56.7% productive rearrangements and segregating when the between-donor standard deviation exceeded 5%. A statistical classification framework was built for diagnosing cytomegalovirus status from the catalog of TCR beta chain sequences. V and J gene assignment, in a later analysis, came from comparing TCR nucleotide sequences with IMGT/GENE-DB human TR gene sequences. In a later analysis, CDR3 sequences and most-parsimonious VDJ recombination scenarios were assigned using the TCRdist pipeline. In a later analysis, every TCR beta chain was defined by the combination of its CDR3 amino acid sequence and its V-gene family, and reads without a unique V-gene family were dropped. To address suspected cross-contamination and a sequencing artifact, a later analysis removed a few hundred highly shared, low-generation-probability nucleotide sequences. In a later analysis, a clonal expansion index for each public chain was calculated from normalized within-repertoire ranks of inferred template counts. In a later analysis, generation probabilities were computed using a VDJ recombination model fitted to out-of-frame rearrangements, and the results were checked against IGoR. A later analysis scored TCR-TCR, TCR-HLA and TCR-CMV co-occurrence with hypergeometric tests, applying a repertoire-size bias correction to TCR pairs. A later analysis estimated false discovery rates by permuting HLA or CMV assignments 20 times. In a later analysis, co-occurring TCRs were grouped with DBSCAN, and TCRdist sequence similarity was added when clustering was performed within HLA-allele-positive subsets. Co-occurrence clustering excluded repertoires with fewer than 30,000 or more than 120,000 public chains, plus five with anomalous nucleotide sharing. TCRdb obtained this table from immuneACCESS and retained in-frame rearrangements with V and J assigned. These tables miss some clones; where compared with another copy, unresolved V genes account for less than half of the shortfall, and the remainder is unexplained. That table supplies the V and J calls and clone size; D and trimming were determined from the DNA. The sample table records under 250,000 clones; around 80% of these occur just once. The ten biggest clones cover around 0.44% of the sample.

For this clone: Its antigen specificity is not known. No per-base quality is available; no much larger clone lies one base away.

Overall results and qualifications from the work: In a later analysis, HLA-associated TCR beta chains showed more clonal expansion and lower generation probabilities than non-associated chains that were equally common. According to a later analysis, most CMV-associated TCR beta chains appeared to be HLA-restricted, and the HLA associations seemed to be driven largely by CMV exposure. The sequencing pipeline was judged likely to have produced a cluster of highly shared sequence variants as a technical artifact. A later genetic analysis reported fewer N-insertions in productive TCRs among donors in an Asian-associated ancestry cluster than the roughly 720-donor mean. In a later analysis, some 18,000 TCR beta sequences were associated with specific HLA alleles at a false discovery rate of 0.05. While some public TCRs were present in many individuals, most TCR sequences turned up only very rarely across donors. Broadly in line with IMGT annotations, most TCR beta V segments showed up in productive rearrangements about 87% or about 30% of the time in an earlier analysis of approximately 640 of the donors. Some IMGT-functional V segments, including TRBV6-2 and TRBV6-3, could not be told apart with the 87-base-pair reads, so those segments were excluded. According to a later analysis, TCR association rates differed among HLA loci, with DRB1 alleles showing the most associated TCRs and HLA-C alleles showing the fewest. The classifier was reported to diagnose cytomegalovirus status with high specificity and sensitivity in both the original and validation cohorts. When HLA alleles, especially DR and DQ, strongly co-occurred, attributing TCR associations to individual alleles was difficult. A few of the identified cytomegalovirus-associated TCR beta chains were confirmed in vitro to be specific for cytomegalovirus antigens. Because HLA typing was missing for some donors at each locus, association tests included only the typed subset. The cohort was sequenced for TCR beta chains only, and without alpha or paired-chain data the features that could be detected were limited. Because counts were too low, seventeen rarely observed V segments, including chromosome 9 orphons, were excluded from the earlier analysis of 587 of the donors. Sequencing depth was assumed to be roughly uniform across donors in the presence/absence analyses, though that assumption may not hold. In a later analysis, several top co-occurrence clusters were reported to appear linked to parvovirus B19, influenza, CMV and Epstein-Barr virus. In a later genetic analysis, a missense DCLRE1C variant was associated with V-gene and J-gene trimming of TCR beta chains, and the association was replicated in an independent cohort. Correlated functional status among segregating V segments might be attributable to linkage disequilibrium, but an unknown experimental factor could not be ruled out. The authors suggested that the approach could potentially be generalized to other disease states and immunological phenotypes. CMV serostatus was the only immune exposure information available for the cohort. A further reported finding was that TCR beta sequences accurately predicted the HLA-A and HLA-B alleles for most subjects in the first cohort. A total of 164 TCR beta chains were listed by the study as associated with cytomegalovirus.

Per the germline V gene (reference sequence), SEHNR is the CDR1 and FQNEAQ is the CDR2. From the cysteine up to the phenylalanine, the CDR3 has a length of 12 residues. Only the CDR3 DNA stays, 36 bases, in frame from base 1. At the junction V is shortened by 5 bases and J by 7 bases, with 8 bases in between. The chain was built from TRBV7-9 and TRBJ1-4; perhaps TRBD1 is the D gene, with 5 bases matching. Sequencing used PBMCs. This receptor was taken from a boy under 18 in good health and CMV-seronegative. The DNA sequence reads TGTGCCAGCAGCGTAACAGGTGAAAAACTGTTTTTT. It translates to CASSVTGEKLFF.